This T cell receptor (beta chain) was retrieved from a study of blood T cell repertoires in COVID-19. On the study more broadly: In each case, the material was cDNA or gDNA derived from T cells, B-cell-depleted T cells, or PBMCs.

Here immunoSEQ multiplex PCR was the method, and the copy in TCRdb shows in-frame clones only, minus some. The sample yields roughly 31,000 clones, over 75% seen once. The CDR3 covers 14 residues. CDR1 is SGDLS and CDR2 is YYNGEE in the germline V gene. The V gene end was trimmed by 3 bases and the J gene end by 3 bases; junction bases not matched to a gene: 1. V usage is TRBV9 and J usage is TRBJ1-5; 9 nucleotides line up with TRBD1. The source is a man older than 75 with acute or convalescent COVID-19. The sample taken for sequencing was peripheral blood. The CDR3 spells CASSGTGDNQPQHF. The CDR3 bases are TGTGCCAGCAGCGGGACAGGGGACAATCAGCCCCAGCATTTT.